Presented here are 6 T cell receptor beta chains from one specimen sequenced in a study of blood T cells in healthy people across ages. Primed by a sample-barcoded 5' primer and a J-beta primer mix, a second PCR proceeded for 7 to 11 cycles. TCRdb used MiXCR to reprocess the 5' RACE reads, holding one entry per CDR3 protein. This sample has about 1.8 million distinct CDR3 sequences; about 50% occur once, and the top ten carry over 2%. The sequenced material came from blood. These receptors were taken from a woman in her thirties or forties in good health.

The gene calls are TRBV6-6 and TRBJ2-5; 9 bases fit TRBD1. The CDR3 is 15 residues long. Trimming took 2 bases from V and 5 from J; bases not matched to a gene: 6. The germline CDR1 and CDR2 sequences are MNHNY and SVGAGI (reference sequence). The CDR3 here is CASSYPQGAGETQYF. In DNA form, the CDR3 reads TGTGCCAGCAGTTACCCACAGGGGGCGGGGGAGACCCAGTACTTC.

This clonotype was detected only a few times. The genes are TRBV7-6 and TRBJ1-2; 10 nucleotides agree with TRBD1. Losses at the gene ends were 6 bases for V and 6 bases for J; bases not matched to a gene: 10. Germline lookup yields CDR1 SGHVS and CDR2 FNYEAQ. The CDR3 totals 15 residues. CDR3 sequence: CASSNAGTGANGYTF. The CDR3 coding sequence is TGTGCCAGCAGTAACGCCGGGACAGGGGCAAATGGCTACACCTTC.

This chain uses TRBV7-2 with TRBJ1-5; D unclear. The V gene lost 5 bases and the J gene lost 9 bases, with 11 bases spanning the gap. Per the germline V gene, CDR1 is SGHTA and CDR2 is FQGNSA. The length of the CDR3 is 12 residues. CDR3 DNA: TGTGCCAGCAGCCCTGGGGTTTCGCCCCAGCATTTT. Amino acid sequence: CASSPGVSPQHF. The full variable domain, in which reference TRBV7-2 and TRBJ1-5 provide the parts outside the CDR3, is GAGVSQSPSNKVTEKGKDVELRCDPISGHTALYWYRQSLGQGLEFLIYFQGNSAPDKSGLPSDRFSAERTGGSVSTLTIQRTQQEDSAVYLCASSPGVSPQHFGDGTRLSIL.

V gene TRBV18 combines with J gene TRBJ2-5, with D maybe TRBD2 (6 bases). This CDR3 spans 15 amino acids. Germline CDR1 KGHSH, CDR2 LQKENI. The germline V and J ends were trimmed by 2 bases and 1 base, with 11 bases remaining between them. The CDR3 here is CASSPAGLIQETQYF. CDR3 sequence (DNA): TGTGCCAGCTCACCAGCGGGACTGATCCAAGAGACCCAGTACTTC.

The table lists this clonotype with a few counts. This chain uses TRBV2 with TRBJ1-2; D is uncertain. The CDR3 runs 14 residues. CDR1 is SNHLY and CDR2 is FYNNEI in the germline V gene. Trimming took 5 bases from V and 4 from J, leaving 14 bases between them. The CDR3 bases are TGTGCCAGCAGTTTATCGGAGTTGGGCTATGGCTACACCTTC. Its protein is CASSLSELGYGYTF.

This chain joins TRBV4-1 and TRBJ1-1, with 8 bases aligning to TRBD1. With 4 bases clipped from V and 3 bases from J, the junction kept 13 bases outside the gene matches. This CDR3 is built from 17 residues. CDR1 is MGHRA and CDR2 is YSYEKL in the germline V gene. CDR3 region: CASSPSRGQGRDTEAFF. The CDR3 DNA reads as TGCGCCAGCAGCCCCTCACGTGGACAGGGCCGGGACACTGAAGCTTTCTTT.